This T cell receptor (beta chain) was identified during a study of blood T cell repertoires in COVID-19. The overall study: Researchers got acute and convalescent COVID-19 samples from the United States, Italy and Spain.

The repertoire was sequenced with immunoSEQ multiplex PCR; TCRdb's copy has only in-frame clones and lacks some. This table has 30,000 to 35,000 clones, 83% appearing once. This clonotype was sampled from a man in his fifties or sixties with acute or convalescent COVID-19. What was sequenced was peripheral blood.

The CDR3 spells CASGLPAGGSSYNEQFF. The CDR3 coding sequence is TGTGCTAGTGGACTCCCGGCGGGGGGGAGCTCCTACAATGAGCAGTTCTTC. The rearrangement uses TRBV12-5 and TRBJ2-1, with TRBD2 matching over 9 bases. Germline trimming cut 6 bases from V and 0 bases from J; bases unmatched to any gene: 9. The CDR3 runs 17 residues. The V gene's germline CDR1 is LGHNT and CDR2 FRNRAP.